This T cell receptor (beta chain) comes out of a study of blood T cell repertoires in COVID-19. Original handling: How many nucleated cells were present was estimated from reference gene primer amplification. Clones were read by immunoSEQ multiplex PCR, and TCRdb kept only the in-frame ones, dropping some. V and J calls and clone size are as listed in that table; D and trimming were resolved from the DNA. Among approximately 76,000 clones, around 88% were seen once, and the ten largest hold over 35%. Per germline, CDR1 MDHEN and CDR2 SYDVKM. Trimming took 6 bases from V and 5 from J, leaving 17 bases between them. CDR3 length equals 15 residues.

The origin of this receptor is a man older than 75 with active or convalescent COVID-19. The V gene is TRBV28, the J gene TRBJ2-1, with D maybe TRBD2 (6 bases). Input material: peripheral blood. This CDR3 reads CASRTVGGTHNEQFF. DNA of the CDR3: TGTGCCAGCAGGACTGTAGGCGGGACTCACAATGAGCAGTTCTTC.